This T cell receptor beta chain was identified in a study of identical twins. Broader study findings: Instead of following the same donors, the conclusions were based on cross-sectional statistical analysis.

V dropped 6 bases and J dropped 0 bases, with 15 bases sitting between them. The CDR3 is 16 amino acids. The germline V gene has CDR1 MNHEY and CDR2 SVGAGI. Turning to this clonotype: As yet, its antigen is unknown.

From the 5' RACE reads, TCRdb called clonotypes with MiXCR, one entry per CDR3 protein. Counted here are around 250,000 distinct CDR3 sequences, about an eighth occurring once; the ten biggest clones make up approximately 4%. These data were likewise used in another study, on yellow fever vaccine responses in identical twins.

The gene calls are TRBV6-5 and TRBJ2-4, with a tentative D call TRBD2 (6 bases). The source is a woman under 30 in good health. The sample consisted of memory (CD45RO+) T cells sorted from blood. For the CDR3, the DNA is TGTGCCAGCAGCTACGTTAGCGGAGTAGCCAAAAACATTCAGTACTTC. As protein: CASSYVSGVAKNIQYF.